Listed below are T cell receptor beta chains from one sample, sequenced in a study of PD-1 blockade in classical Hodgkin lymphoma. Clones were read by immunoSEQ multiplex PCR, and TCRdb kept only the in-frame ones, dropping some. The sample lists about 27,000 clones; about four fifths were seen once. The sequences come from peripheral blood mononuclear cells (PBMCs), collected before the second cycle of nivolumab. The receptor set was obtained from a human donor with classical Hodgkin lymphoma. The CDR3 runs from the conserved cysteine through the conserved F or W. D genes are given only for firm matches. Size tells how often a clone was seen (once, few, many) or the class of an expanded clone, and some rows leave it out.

DNA: TGTGCCAGCTCACCACCCTCAGCGGGGCCGAACACTGAAGCTTTCTTT
CDR3: CASSPPSAGPNTEAFF
D: NA
size: NA
J: TRBJ1-1
length: 16
V: TRBV18

DNA: TGTGCCAGCAGCCAAAAGGCGGGGGATACAGATACGCAGTATTTT
CDR3: CASSQKAGDTDTQYF
D: TRBD2
size: once
J: TRBJ2-3
length: 15
V: TRBV4-2

DNA: TGTGCCAGCAGGTCCGGGACAGGGAGGTCCGAGCAGTACTTC
CDR3: CASRSGTGRSEQYF
D: TRBD1
size: NA
J: TRBJ2-7
length: 14
V: TRBV7-8

DNA: TGTGCCAGCAGCGTAGCGACTAGCGGGGGGTCAGATACGCAGTATTTT
CDR3: CASSVATSGGSDTQYF
D: TRBD2
size: NA
J: TRBJ2-3
length: 16
V: TRBV9

DNA: TGTGCCAGCAGCTCGATGCAGGGATCAGATACGCAGTATTTT
CDR3: CASSSMQGSDTQYF
D: NA
size: few
J: TRBJ2-3
length: 14
V: TRBV7-2

DNA: TGTGCCATCAGTGTCTCCAGAGACAATCAGCCCCAGCATTTT
CDR3: CAISVSRDNQPQHF
D: NA
size: NA
J: TRBJ1-5
length: 14
V: TRBV10-3

DNA: TGTGCCACTACGACAGGGCGGGAGAACACTGAAGCTTTCTTT
CDR3: CATTTGRENTEAFF
D: TRBD1
size: NA
J: TRBJ1-1
length: 14
V: TRBV19

DNA: TGTGCCAGCACCTTCGAGGGGACAGGTGCGCAAAAACTGTTTTTT
CDR3: CASTFEGTGAQKLFF
D: TRBD1
size: medium-sized
J: TRBJ1-4
length: 15
V: TRBV2

DNA: TGTGCCAGCAGTTTATCCGTCAGGGGAAATCAGCCCCAGCATTTT
CDR3: CASSLSVRGNQPQHF
D: NA
size: NA
J: TRBJ1-5
length: 15
V: TRBV27

DNA: TGTGCCAGCAGCAAGCCTTTGGAGGAAGGCACTGAAGCTTTCTTT
CDR3: CASSKPLEEGTEAFF
D: NA
size: NA
J: TRBJ1-1
length: 15
V: TRBV21-1

DNA: TGTGCCAGCAGCTCAGGCACAGGGGTAGGCGGTGAAGCTTTCTTT
CDR3: CASSSGTGVGGEAFF
D: TRBD1
size: NA
J: TRBJ1-1
length: 15
V: TRBV7-2

DNA: TGTGCCACAAGCAACGACAATCAGCCCCAGCATTTT
CDR3: CATSNDNQPQHF
D: NA
size: few
J: TRBJ1-5
length: 12
V: TRBV6-5

DNA: TGTGCCAGCAGCTTGGGACAGGGGGAGACTGAAGCTTTCTTT
CDR3: CASSLGQGETEAFF
D: TRBD1
size: NA
J: TRBJ1-1
length: 14
V: TRBV11-3

DNA: TGCGCCAGCAGCTTCGAACGTACCGGGGAGCTGTTTTTT
CDR3: CASSFERTGELFF
D: NA
size: NA
J: TRBJ2-2
length: 13
V: TRBV5-1

DNA: TGTGCCAGCAGCCAAGATCTTGGGCTCTACGAGCAGTACTTC
CDR3: CASSQDLGLYEQYF
D: NA
size: NA
J: TRBJ2-7
length: 14
V: TRBV4-2

DNA: TGTGCCAGTAGTATTCAGGGTATCAATCAGCCCCAGCATTTT
CDR3: CASSIQGINQPQHF
D: NA
size: NA
J: TRBJ1-5
length: 14
V: TRBV19

DNA: TGTGCCAGCAGTAGGGACAAAGTGAACACTGAAGCTTTCTTT
CDR3: CASSRDKVNTEAFF
D: NA
size: NA
J: TRBJ1-1
length: 14
V: TRBV7-9

DNA: TGTGCCAGTAGTCGTGTTAGTGGGACGGGACCCTCTGGAAACACCATATATTTT
CDR3: CASSRVSGTGPSGNTIYF
D: NA
size: NA
J: TRBJ1-3
length: 18
V: TRBV19

DNA: TGTGCCAGTAGTATACTGAAGGGGGTGGTCTATGGCTACACCTTC
CDR3: CASSILKGVVYGYTF
D: NA
size: NA
J: TRBJ1-2
length: 15
V: TRBV19

DNA: TGTGCCAGTAGTATAGTTCCCAACTATGGCTACACCTTC
CDR3: CASSIVPNYGYTF
D: NA
size: NA
J: TRBJ1-2
length: 13
V: TRBV19

DNA: TGTGCCAGCAGCTGGCAAGGTTCCTACAATGAGCAGTTCTTC
CDR3: CASSWQGSYNEQFF
D: NA
size: NA
J: TRBJ2-1
length: 14
V: TRBV7-2

DNA: TGTGCCACGCGTAAGGGACAGGGGGTAAATGAGCAGTTCTTC
CDR3: CATRKGQGVNEQFF
D: TRBD1
size: NA
J: TRBJ2-1
length: 14
V: TRBV2

DNA: TGTGCCAGCTCACTCCAGAGGGAGGGCTATGGCTACACCTTC
CDR3: CASSLQREGYGYTF
D: NA
size: few
J: TRBJ1-2
length: 14
V: TRBV18

DNA: TGTGCCAGCAGCGTGGGTAGCGGGGGGTCCAGGGGCCAGTATTTT
CDR3: CASSVGSGGSRGQYF
D: TRBD2
size: NA
J: TRBJ2-3
length: 15
V: TRBV9

DNA: TGTGCCAGCAGCCAAGTCGGGGGGGAATATGGCTACACCTTC
CDR3: CASSQVGGEYGYTF
D: NA
size: NA
J: TRBJ1-2
length: 14
V: TRBV4-2

DNA: TGTGCCAGCAGTTATACCTATGGCTACACCTTC
CDR3: CASSYTYGYTF
D: NA
size: NA
J: TRBJ1-2
length: 11
V: TRBV28

DNA: TGTGCCAGTAGTATGGGAGGGGGGGGCTCCACCTATGGCTACACCTTC
CDR3: CASSMGGGGSTYGYTF
D: NA
size: NA
J: TRBJ1-2
length: 16
V: TRBV19

DNA: TGTGCCAGCAGTCAACAGGGGACCGGCTATGGCTACACCTTC
CDR3: CASSQQGTGYGYTF
D: TRBD1
size: NA
J: TRBJ1-2
length: 14
V: TRBV6-6

DNA: TGTGCCAGTACTCCAATCGGAGGTGACAATCAGCCCCAGCATTTT
CDR3: CASTPIGGDNQPQHF
D: NA
size: NA
J: TRBJ1-5
length: 15
V: TRBV19

DNA: TGTGCCAGCAGTCTTAGGGGGGGTGCTGGCTACACCTTC
CDR3: CASSLRGGAGYTF
D: NA
size: NA
J: TRBJ1-2
length: 13
V: TRBV25-1

DNA: TGTGCCAGCAGCAACACCCAGGGGGCCTACGAGCAGTACTTC
CDR3: CASSNTQGAYEQYF
D: TRBD1
size: NA
J: TRBJ2-7
length: 14
V: TRBV7-9